The clone carrying this TCR beta chain was recorded at least ten times. What it binds is not known. This entry comes from a study of post-analysis software for immune sequencing data. The TCR beta cDNA libraries contained unique molecular identifiers. cDNA molecules numbering roughly 0.5 million came from approximately 0.91 to 9.4 million T cells. TCRdb called the PCR reads again in MiXCR, with one record for every CDR3 protein. The sample holds almost 700,000 distinct CDR3 sequences; about 60% are singletons and the top ten take roughly 12%. Points from the study as a whole: There were five TRBV segments more frequent in patients than controls, and TRBV5-6, TRBV5-1 and TRBV20-1 were among them.

V was clipped by 5 bases and J by 7 bases, with 18 bases between them. The CDR3 is made up of 15 amino acids. Germline loops: CDR1 SGHTA, CDR2 FQGNSA. The sample taken for sequencing was blood. This chain uses TRBV7-2 with TRBJ2-1; D is possibly TRBD1 or TRBD2 (5 bases each). The sequence came from a girl aged 2-10 years with multiple sclerosis. The CDR3 protein is CASSKMYEGWNEQFF. In DNA form, the CDR3 reads TGTGCCAGCAGCAAAATGTATGAGGGGTGGAATGAGCAGTTCTTC.